A single T cell receptor (beta chain) is shown here with its context. No antigen is known for it. Germline V gives CDR1 SGHTA, CDR2 FQGNSA. The V gene lost 3 bases and the J gene lost 0 bases, with 18 bases spanning the gap. The CDR3 runs to 17 residues. The sample comes from a study of T cell responses to AZD1222 COVID-19 vaccine. Assay: immunoSEQ multiplex PCR; the TCRdb copy retains only in-frame clones and omits some. The table records more than 95,000 clones, around 83% of them present only once. Study-level results: Donors, mostly white British, included more females; clonal diversity was possibly underestimated. Recipients of two AZD1222 doses showed rising Spike-specific TCR breadth and depth. The repertoires were collected only after the peak T cell response.

Sequences were derived from peripheral blood, sampled 28 days after the second AZD1222 dose. V gene TRBV7-2 combines with J gene TRBJ2-7, with D possibly called TRBD1 or TRBD2 (5 bases each). This TCR came from an adult who received the AZD1222 COVID-19 vaccine. The CDR3 is CASSLDPPGAASYEQYF. CDR3 bases: TGTGCCAGCAGCTTGGACCCCCCCGGGGCGGCCTCCTACGAGCAGTACTTC. Together with reference TRBV7-2 and TRBJ2-7, the CDR3 gives the full variable domain: GAGVSQSPSNKVTEKGKDVELRCDPISGHTALYWYRQSLGQGLEFLIYFQGNSAPDKSGLPSDRFSAERTGGSVSTLTIQRTQQEDSAVYLCASSLDPPGAASYEQYFGPGTRLTVT.